A selection of T cell receptor beta chains follows, all from one sample in a study of blood T cell repertoires in COVID-19. TCRdb keeps only in-frame clones here, not all; method: immunoSEQ multiplex PCR. Of about 200,000 clones listed, 80% are singletons. Sequenced material: peripheral blood. These TCRs come from a woman aged 70 to 79 with acute or convalescent COVID-19. Both conserved end residues are part of each CDR3. The D gene is left open where the match is weak. Only part of the rows carry a size: once, few, many, or a class if the clone is expanded.

D gene	V gene	J gene	clone size	CDR3 DNA	CDR3 protein
TRBD2	TRBV11-2	TRBJ2-1	once	TGTGCCAGCAGCTCGGGACTAAGTTCTTTCGTGTTCTTC	CASSSGLSSFVFF
TRBD1	TRBV7-8	TRBJ1-1	-	TGTGCCAGCAGCTTAGTAGGGGGACAGATTATGAACACTGAAGCTTTCTTT	CASSLVGGQIMNTEAFF
TRBD1	TRBV5-8	TRBJ2-2	-	TGTGCCAGCAGCCGGAGGGACAGGGGGTCCGGGGAGCTGTTTTTT	CASSRRDRGSGELFF
-	TRBV6-1	TRBJ2-5	-	TGTGCCAGCAGTGAACAGCTAGAGGAGACCCAGTACTTC	CASSEQLEETQYF
TRBD2	TRBV15	TRBJ2-3	-	TGTGCCACCAGCAGAGATCTAGCGGGTAGCACAGATACGCAGTATTTT	CATSRDLAGSTDTQYF
TRBD2	TRBV29-1	TRBJ2-1	few	TGCAGCGCCACCGGGACTAGCGGGGACTACAATGAGCAGTTCTTC	CSATGTSGDYNEQFF
TRBD2	TRBV7-6	TRBJ2-7	once	TGTGCCAGCAGCCCCCAAGGGATAGCGGGAGTCTACGAGCAGTACTTC	CASSPQGIAGVYEQYF
TRBD1	TRBV5-5	TRBJ2-7	-	TGTGCCAGCAGCTTGGAGCCGGGACAGGGCTCCTACGAGCAGTACTTC	CASSLEPGQGSYEQYF
-	TRBV20-1	TRBJ2-5	-	TGCAGTGCTAGTCTAACAGTTCAAGAGACCCAGTACTTC	CSASLTVQETQYF
TRBD2	TRBV5-1	TRBJ2-7	-	TGCGCCAGCAGCTTACGGGGGGAGACCTACGAGCAGTACTTC	CASSLRGETYEQYF
TRBD1	TRBV6-1	TRBJ2-7	-	TGTGCCAGCAGTGAAGCCGGGACAGTTACCTACGAGCAGTACTTC	CASSEAGTVTYEQYF
-	TRBV7-9	TRBJ2-2	-	TGTGCCAGCACCCCCGGTTTCAACACCGGGGAGCTGTTTTTT	CASTPGFNTGELFF
-	TRBV7-2	TRBJ2-3	-	TGTGCCAGCAGCTTAGCGTCTAGCACAGATACGCAGTATTTT	CASSLASSTDTQYF
TRBD1	TRBV5-4	TRBJ1-4	-	TGTGCCAGCAGCTCCGACAGGGGGCTAACTAATGAAAAACTGTTTTTT	CASSSDRGLTNEKLFF
-	TRBV19	TRBJ1-1	-	TGTGCCAGTAGTATGGAGGGCAGGGCGAACACTGAAGCTTTCTTT	CASSMEGRANTEAFF
TRBD2	TRBV5-1	TRBJ2-4	few	TGCGCCAGCAGCTCGGGAGGTGCAACCAACATTCAGTACTTC	CASSSGGATNIQYF
TRBD1	TRBV18	TRBJ1-1	-	TGTGCCAGCTCTCCCGGACAGGGGACTGAAGCTTTCTTT	CASSPGQGTEAFF
TRBD2	TRBV3-1/TRBV3-2	TRBJ2-7	once	TGTGCCAGCAGCCACGGGGGGACGGGCGAGCAGTACTTC	CASSHGGTGEQYF
-	TRBV28	TRBJ1-2	-	TGTGCCAGCAGTTTTCGACAGTCATTCTATGGCTACACCTTC	CASSFRQSFYGYTF
-	TRBV24-1	TRBJ2-2	-	TGTGCCACCAGTGCGGTTGAGTCCACCGGGGAGCTGTTTTTT	CATSAVESTGELFF
-	TRBV11-2	TRBJ2-7	-	TGTGCCAGCAGCTTAACGAGTGACGAGCAGTACTTC	CASSLTSDEQYF
-	TRBV5-1	TRBJ2-1	-	TGCGCCAGCAGCTTGGTGGGGCGAAGCTCCTACAATGAGCAGTTCTTC	CASSLVGRSSYNEQFF
TRBD1	TRBV30	TRBJ1-2	-	TGTGCCTGGAGCCCAGGGGGTGGCTACACCTTC	CAWSPGGGYTF
-	TRBV7-6	TRBJ2-7	-	TGTGCCAGCAGCTTAGCGTTGTCGGGTAACTCCTACGAGCAGTACTTC	CASSLALSGNSYEQYF
-	TRBV2	TRBJ1-5	-	TGTGCCAGCAAGGATGCGGGCCCGGGCAATCAGCCCCAGCATTTT	CASKDAGPGNQPQHF
-	TRBV4-2	TRBJ1-1	-	TGTGCCAGCAGCCAAGATTGGGGGGACACTGAAGCTTTCTTT	CASSQDWGDTEAFF
-	TRBV10-3	TRBJ2-5	few	TGTGCCATCAGTGAACGCGGGGTAGGAGGGGAGACCCAGTACTTC	CAISERGVGGETQYF
-	TRBV5-8	TRBJ1-4	few	TGTGCCAGCAGCTTGAGAGGGGGACGCGAAAAACTGTTTTTT	CASSLRGGREKLFF
TRBD1	TRBV19	TRBJ1-4	-	TGTGCCAGTAGTATGGCCGGGACAGGACATAATGAAAAACTGTTTTTT	CASSMAGTGHNEKLFF
-	TRBV7-3	TRBJ1-1	-	TGTGCCAGCAGCATCCAACGGGGGACCGAAGCTTTCTTT	CASSIQRGTEAFF
-	TRBV27	TRBJ2-2	-	TGTGCCAGCAGCCTCGGGGGGCCGGGCACCGGGGAGCTGTTTTTT	CASSLGGPGTGELFF
TRBD2	TRBV2	TRBJ2-7	-	TGTGCCAGCAGTGCCCCGGGACTAGCCCCCTACGAGCAGTACTTC	CASSAPGLAPYEQYF
-	TRBV5-1	TRBJ2-4	many	TGCGCCAGCCATGAGGGAAACATTCAGTACTTC	CASHEGNIQYF
-	TRBV6-5	TRBJ2-3	once	TGTGCCAGCAGTTTCCAGGGTAGCACAGATACGCAGTATTTT	CASSFQGSTDTQYF
TRBD2	TRBV6-1	TRBJ2-4	-	TGTGCCAGCAGTGAACTAGCGGGAGGGCCACGGCTAGCCAAAAACATTCAGTACTTC	CASSELAGGPRLAKNIQYF
TRBD2	TRBV28	TRBJ2-2	-	TGTGCCAGCAGTCTAGCGGGAAGGGGCACCGGGGAGCTGTTTTTT	CASSLAGRGTGELFF
TRBD2	TRBV10-3	TRBJ2-7	-	TGTGCCATCAGTGAGTCGGCGGGAGAAGGCGAGCAGTACTTC	CAISESAGEGEQYF
TRBD1	TRBV30	TRBJ1-5	-	TGTGCCTGGAGTCGACAGGGTTGGCAGCCCCAGCATTTT	CAWSRQGWQPQHF
-	TRBV6-1	TRBJ2-1	-	TGTGCCAGCAGTGGGAGGGATGAGCAGTTCTTC	CASSGRDEQFF
-	TRBV7-2	TRBJ1-1	-	TGTGCCAGCAGCTTGACGGACAAAAACACTGAAGCTTTCTTT	CASSLTDKNTEAFF
TRBD1	TRBV29-1	TRBJ1-4	-	TGCAGCGTTGTGAGTACAGGGGATACGAACGGAAAACTGTTTTTT	CSVVSTGDTNGKLFF
-	TRBV11-2	TRBJ2-7	-	TGTGCCAGCAGCTTACGAGCTCCCTACGAGCAGTACTTC	CASSLRAPYEQYF
TRBD1	TRBV19	TRBJ2-2	few	TGTGCCAGTTCCCACGTAAGGACAAACAGGGGCGGTTCCGGGGAGCTGTTTTTT	CASSHVRTNRGGSGELFF